This T cell receptor beta chain was found in a study of cytomegalovirus exposure and HLA in healthy donors. Overall study findings and caveats: A missense variant in DCLRE1C was later tied to TCR beta V- and J-gene trimming.

The germline V gene has CDR1 SEHNR and CDR2 FQNEAQ (reference sequence). CDR3 length: 13 residues. V lost 3 bases and J 4 bases, leaving 9 bases between the germline ends. The PCR contained 60 Vbeta and 13 Jbeta primers. Sequenced by immunoSEQ multiplex PCR; TCRdb stores in-frame clones only, minus some. This table has more than 130,000 clones, about 78% appearing once. To note about this clone: Its specificity is not known.

This receptor was obtained from a man aged 35-49 years in good health and CMV-seropositive. The chain carries TRBV7-9 and TRBJ1-1; D is possibly TRBD1 (5 bases). The sample taken for sequencing was PBMCs. The CDR3 DNA follows: TGTGCCAGCAGCTTCGATCAGGGCACTGAAGCTTTCTTT. Translation: CASSFDQGTEAFF.